The rows below give T cell receptor beta chains drawn from one sample of a study of cytomegalovirus exposure and HLA in healthy donors. This table comes from immunoSEQ multiplex PCR, and its TCRdb copy is limited to in-frame clones, with some not included. There are more than 250,000 clones in the sample; 70% to 90% occur only once, and 2% to 3% lies in the top ten. The sample was PBMCs. The source of these receptors is a woman younger than 35 in good health and CMV-seronegative. Both conserved end residues are part of each CDR3. D genes are given only for firm matches. The size entry is marked missing in some rows and otherwise reads once, few, many or a size class.

D: TRBD1; J: TRBJ1-1; size: .; V: TRBV25-1; CDR3: CASARGLGTEAFF; DNA: TGTGCCAGCGCCAGGGGGCTGGGCACTGAAGCTTTCTTT
D: .; J: TRBJ2-7; size: .; V: TRBV6-9; CDR3: CASSRGFYEQYF; DNA: TGTGCCAGCAGTCGAGGGTTCTACGAGCAGTACTTC
D: TRBD2; J: TRBJ2-3; size: once; V: TRBV27; CDR3: CASSFTLAGGYTDTQYF; DNA: TGTGCCAGCAGTTTTACCCTAGCGGGGGGATACACAGATACGCAGTATTTT
D: .; J: TRBJ2-7; size: .; V: TRBV6-5; CDR3: CASSYSTSSSYEQYF; DNA: TGTGCCAGCAGTTACTCGACTAGTAGCTCCTACGAGCAGTACTTC
D: TRBD1; J: TRBJ2-7; size: once; V: TRBV13; CDR3: CASSLAAGTGFKQYF; DNA: TGTGCCAGCAGCTTAGCGGCTGGGACAGGGTTCAAGCAGTACTTC
D: .; J: TRBJ1-1; size: .; V: TRBV6-4; CDR3: CASRPGRDDTEAFF; DNA: TGTGCCAGCAGGCCCGGCAGGGATGACACTGAAGCTTTCTTT
D: TRBD2; J: TRBJ2-2; size: .; V: TRBV5-4; CDR3: CASSFGLAGFNTGELFF; DNA: TGTGCCAGCAGCTTTGGACTAGCGGGGTTTAACACCGGGGAGCTGTTTTTT
D: .; J: TRBJ2-3; size: .; V: TRBV29-1; CDR3: CSVDAGTDTQYF; DNA: TGCAGCGTTGATGCAGGCACAGATACGCAGTATTTT
D: TRBD2; J: TRBJ2-3; size: .; V: TRBV27; CDR3: CASSFGLATADTQYF; DNA: TGTGCCAGCAGTTTTGGACTAGCGACGGCAGATACGCAGTATTTT
D: TRBD1; J: TRBJ2-2; size: .; V: TRBV5-1; CDR3: CASSSRTGGNTGELFF; DNA: TGCGCCAGCAGCTCGAGGACAGGGGGGAACACCGGGGAGCTGTTTTTT
D: TRBD2; J: TRBJ2-3; size: .; V: TRBV30; CDR3: CAWSVWSSGGTDTQYF; DNA: TGTGCCTGGAGTGTATGGTCTAGCGGGGGCACAGATACGCAGTATTTT
D: .; J: TRBJ1-6; size: .; V: TRBV5-5; CDR3: CASSFSGREGGSPLHF; DNA: TGTGCCAGCAGCTTCAGTGGCAGGGAAGGGGGTTCACCCCTCCACTTT
D: .; J: TRBJ2-1; size: .; V: TRBV27; CDR3: CASSLSWGLGHNEQFF; DNA: TGTGCCAGCAGTTTATCATGGGGACTCGGACACAATGAGCAGTTCTTC
D: TRBD2; J: TRBJ2-3; size: few; V: TRBV15; CDR3: CATSRPETSGGLPDTQYF; DNA: TGTGCCACCAGCAGACCCGAGACTAGCGGGGGCCTCCCAGATACGCAGTATTTT
D: .; J: TRBJ1-1; size: .; V: TRBV27; CDR3: CASRSTWNTEAFF; DNA: TGTGCCAGCAGAAGTACTTGGAACACTGAAGCTTTCTTT
D: TRBD1; J: TRBJ1-5; size: .; V: TRBV4-2; CDR3: CASSQDRVNQPQHF; DNA: TGTGCCAGCAGCCAGGACAGGGTAAATCAGCCCCAGCATTTT
D: .; J: TRBJ2-3; size: .; V: TRBV4-1; CDR3: CASSQLALDTQYF; DNA: TGCGCCAGCAGCCAACTAGCGTTAGATACGCAGTATTTT
D: .; J: TRBJ1-4; size: once; V: TRBV5-1; CDR3: CASSLGRVTNEKLFF; DNA: TGCGCCAGCAGCTTGGGTCGGGTGACTAATGAAAAACTGTTTTTT
D: TRBD2; J: TRBJ2-7; size: .; V: TRBV19; CDR3: CASTPGLANSYEQYF; DNA: TGTGCCAGTACCCCGGGACTAGCGAACTCCTACGAGCAGTACTTC
D: .; J: TRBJ1-6; size: .; V: TRBV19; CDR3: CASSRNWASPLHF; DNA: TGTGCCAGTAGCCGTAACTGGGCATCACCCCTCCACTTT
D: .; J: TRBJ2-1; size: few; V: TRBV5-4; CDR3: CASSSDSLNYNEQFF; DNA: TGTGCCAGCAGCTCCGACAGTCTGAACTACAATGAGCAGTTCTTC
D: .; J: TRBJ1-2; size: .; V: TRBV27; CDR3: CASGAGLHGYTF; DNA: TGTGCCAGCGGCGCGGGTCTCCATGGCTACACCTTC
D: .; J: TRBJ2-1; size: once; V: TRBV27; CDR3: CAQRADEQFF; DNA: TGTGCTCAGCGAGCCGATGAGCAGTTCTTC
D: .; J: TRBJ1-2; size: .; V: TRBV29-1; CDR3: CSVAIKDSSHF; DNA: TGCAGCGTTGCAATTAAGGACAGTTCCCACTTC
D: .; J: TRBJ1-5; size: .; V: TRBV7-2; CDR3: CASSYGISNQPQHF; DNA: TGTGCCAGCAGTTACGGGATTAGCAATCAGCCCCAGCATTTT
D: .; J: TRBJ1-1; size: .; V: TRBV13; CDR3: CASSLGRAEAFF; DNA: TGTGCCAGCAGCTTAGGCCGGGCTGAAGCTTTCTTT
D: .; J: TRBJ1-1; size: few; V: TRBV6-5; CDR3: CASSYGATVSRTEAFF; DNA: TGTGCCAGCAGTTACGGTGCGACAGTCTCGCGGACTGAAGCTTTCTTT